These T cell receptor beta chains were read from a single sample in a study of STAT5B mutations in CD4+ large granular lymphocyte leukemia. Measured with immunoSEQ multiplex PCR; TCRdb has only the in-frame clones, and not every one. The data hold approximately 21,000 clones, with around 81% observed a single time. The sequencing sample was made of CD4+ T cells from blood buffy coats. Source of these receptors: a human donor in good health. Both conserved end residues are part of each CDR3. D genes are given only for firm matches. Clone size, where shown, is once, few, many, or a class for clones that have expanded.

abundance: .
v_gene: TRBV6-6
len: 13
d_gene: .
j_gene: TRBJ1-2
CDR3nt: TGTGCCAGCAGTACCCCGCCTAACTATGGCTACACCTTC
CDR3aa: CASSTPPNYGYTF

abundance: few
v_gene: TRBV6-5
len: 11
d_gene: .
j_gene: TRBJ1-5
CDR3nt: TGTGCCAGCAGCCGTCGACAGCCCCAGCATTTT
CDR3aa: CASSRRQPQHF

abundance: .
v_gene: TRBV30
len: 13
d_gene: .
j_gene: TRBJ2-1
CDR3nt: TGTGCCTGGGGAGTAGCGCTCAACAATGAGCAGTTCTTC
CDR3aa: CAWGVALNNEQFF

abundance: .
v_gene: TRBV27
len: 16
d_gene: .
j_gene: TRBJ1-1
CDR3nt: TGTGCCAGCAGTTTCTCCTTTCAAGGCGGGAACACTGAAGCTTTCTTT
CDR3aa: CASSFSFQGGNTEAFF

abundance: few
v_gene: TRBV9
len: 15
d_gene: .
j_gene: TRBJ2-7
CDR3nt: TGTGCCAGCAGCGTAGGGGGCGACTTCTACTACGAGCAGTACTTC
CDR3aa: CASSVGGDFYYEQYF

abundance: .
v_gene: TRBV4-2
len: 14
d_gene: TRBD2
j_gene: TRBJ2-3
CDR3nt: TGTGCCAGCAGCCAAGCTGGGGGGGCAGATACGCAGTATTTT
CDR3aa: CASSQAGGADTQYF

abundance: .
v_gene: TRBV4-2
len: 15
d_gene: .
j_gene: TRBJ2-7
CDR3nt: TGTGCCAGCAGTAGTGGGGGCGGGGCGGACTACGAGCAGTACTTC
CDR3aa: CASSSGGGADYEQYF

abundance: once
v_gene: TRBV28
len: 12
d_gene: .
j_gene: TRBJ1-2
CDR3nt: TGTGCCAGCAGTTTCGGGGTTGATGGCTACACCTTC
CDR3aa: CASSFGVDGYTF

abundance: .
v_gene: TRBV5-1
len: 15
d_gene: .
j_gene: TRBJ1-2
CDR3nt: TGCGCCAGCAGCTTGGCTGGGACACCCAACTATGGCTACACCTTC
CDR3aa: CASSLAGTPNYGYTF

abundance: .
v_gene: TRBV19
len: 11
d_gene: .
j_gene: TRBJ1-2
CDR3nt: TGTGCCAGTAGTATGGGATATGGCTACACCTTC
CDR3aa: CASSMGYGYTF

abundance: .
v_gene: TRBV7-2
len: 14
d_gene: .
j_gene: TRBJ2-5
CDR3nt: TGTGCCAGCAGCTTAGGGAGAACTACGGAGACCCAGTACTTC
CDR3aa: CASSLGRTTETQYF

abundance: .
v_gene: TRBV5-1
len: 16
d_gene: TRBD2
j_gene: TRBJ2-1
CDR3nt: TGCGCCAGCAGCTTTCAGACTAGCGGGGGGGCCCATGAGCAGTTCTTC
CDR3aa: CASSFQTSGGAHEQFF

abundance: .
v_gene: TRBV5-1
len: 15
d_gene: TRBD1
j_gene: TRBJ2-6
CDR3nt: TGCGCCAGCCGGGACAGGGTGACTGGGGCCAACGTCCTGACTTTC
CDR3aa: CASRDRVTGANVLTF

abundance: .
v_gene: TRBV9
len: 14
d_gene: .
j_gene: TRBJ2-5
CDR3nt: TGTGCCAGCAGCGTAGTGGACACTTTGGAGACCCAGTACTTC
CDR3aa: CASSVVDTLETQYF

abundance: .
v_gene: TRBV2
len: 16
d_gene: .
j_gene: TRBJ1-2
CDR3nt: TGTGCCAGCAGCCCCCCCCGGGGGGGGGTCGGCTATGGCTACACCTTC
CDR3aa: CASSPPRGGVGYGYTF

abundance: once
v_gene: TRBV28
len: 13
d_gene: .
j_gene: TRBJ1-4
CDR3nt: TGTGCCAGCAGGCCGGGACCCAATGAAAAACTGTTTTTT
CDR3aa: CASRPGPNEKLFF

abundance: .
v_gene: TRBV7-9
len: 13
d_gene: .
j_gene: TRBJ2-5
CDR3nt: TGTGCCAGCAGCTTAGTAGGCCCAGAGACCCAGTACTTC
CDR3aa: CASSLVGPETQYF

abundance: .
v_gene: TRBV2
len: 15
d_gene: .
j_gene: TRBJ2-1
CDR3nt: TGTGCCAGCAGCGCCCGCCCAGCTCAATACAATGAGCAGTTCTTC
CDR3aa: CASSARPAQYNEQFF

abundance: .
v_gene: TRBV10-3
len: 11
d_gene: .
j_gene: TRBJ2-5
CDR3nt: TGTGCCATCAGAGAGGGGGAGACCCAGTACTTC
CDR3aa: CAIREGETQYF

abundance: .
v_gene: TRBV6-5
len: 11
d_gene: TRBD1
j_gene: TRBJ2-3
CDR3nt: TGTGCCAGCAGTTCAGGGGGTACGCAGTATTTT
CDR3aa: CASSSGGTQYF

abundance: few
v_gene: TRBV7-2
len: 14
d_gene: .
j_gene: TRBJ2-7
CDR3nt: TGTGCCAGCAGCTTTCCGGGATACAATTACGAGCAGTACTTC
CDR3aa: CASSFPGYNYEQYF

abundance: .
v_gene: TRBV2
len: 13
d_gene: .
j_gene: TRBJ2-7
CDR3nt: TGTGCCAGCCGAATCGAACCCGCACGGGGGCAGTACTTC
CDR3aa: CASRIEPARGQYF

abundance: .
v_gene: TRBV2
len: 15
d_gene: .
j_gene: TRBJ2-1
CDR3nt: TGTGCCAGCAGTGAACGGGGGGCGCAGTACAATGAGCAGTTCTTC
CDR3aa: CASSERGAQYNEQFF

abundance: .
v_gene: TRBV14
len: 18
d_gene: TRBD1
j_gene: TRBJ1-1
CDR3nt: TGTGCCAGCAGCCCATTGGCAGGACAGGGTGGGGGTCGGACTGAAGCTTTCTTT
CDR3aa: CASSPLAGQGGGRTEAFF

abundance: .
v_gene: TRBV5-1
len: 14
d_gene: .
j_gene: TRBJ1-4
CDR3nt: TGCGCCAGCAGCTTCGGAGAGATTAATGAAAAACTGTTTTTT
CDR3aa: CASSFGEINEKLFF

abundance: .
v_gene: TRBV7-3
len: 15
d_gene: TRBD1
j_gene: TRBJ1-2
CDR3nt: TGTGCCAGCAGCCCCGGCACAGGGGTGAACTATGGCTACACCTTC
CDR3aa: CASSPGTGVNYGYTF

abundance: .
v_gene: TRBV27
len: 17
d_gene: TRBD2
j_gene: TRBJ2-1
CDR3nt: TGTGCCAGCAGCCCAGTCGGGCTAGCGGGAGCCTTGAATGAGCAGTTCTTC
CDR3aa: CASSPVGLAGALNEQFF

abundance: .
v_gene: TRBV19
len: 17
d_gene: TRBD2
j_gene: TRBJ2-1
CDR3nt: TGTGCCAGTACGAGGCCTGCCTCGGGACTAGGAAAAAATGAGCAGTTCTTC
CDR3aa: CASTRPASGLGKNEQFF

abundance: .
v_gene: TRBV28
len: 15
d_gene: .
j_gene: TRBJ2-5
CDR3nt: TGTGCCAGCAGTGGACAGGGAGGGTGGCAAGAGACCCAGTACTTC
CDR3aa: CASSGQGGWQETQYF

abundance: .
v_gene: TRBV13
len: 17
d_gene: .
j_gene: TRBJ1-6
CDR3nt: TGTGCCAGCAGCTTCGGGACCCCCGATCCGTATAATTCACCCCTCCACTTT
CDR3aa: CASSFGTPDPYNSPLHF

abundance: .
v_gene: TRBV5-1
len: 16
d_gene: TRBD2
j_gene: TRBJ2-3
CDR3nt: TGCGCCAGCAGCCCCGGTATCGGACTAGCGGGAGATACGCAGTATTTT
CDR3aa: CASSPGIGLAGDTQYF

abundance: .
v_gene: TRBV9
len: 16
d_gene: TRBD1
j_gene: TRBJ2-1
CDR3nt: TGTGCCAGCAGCGGACAGGGGGCGGCCTCCTACAATGAGCAGTTCTTC
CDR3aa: CASSGQGAASYNEQFF

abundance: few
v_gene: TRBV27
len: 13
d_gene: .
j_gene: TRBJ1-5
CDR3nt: TGTGCCAGCACCCGGGGACGGAATCAGCCCCAGCATTTT
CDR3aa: CASTRGRNQPQHF

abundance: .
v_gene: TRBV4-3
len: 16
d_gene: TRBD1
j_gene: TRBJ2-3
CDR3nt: TGCGCCAGCAGCCAAGGAGGGGGCTCTAGCACAGATACGCAGTATTTT
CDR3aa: CASSQGGGSSTDTQYF

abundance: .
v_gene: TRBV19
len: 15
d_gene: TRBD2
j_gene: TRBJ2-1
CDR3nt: TGTGCCAGTAGAAAAGGGACTAGCGGCAATGGGGAGCAGTTCTTC
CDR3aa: CASRKGTSGNGEQFF

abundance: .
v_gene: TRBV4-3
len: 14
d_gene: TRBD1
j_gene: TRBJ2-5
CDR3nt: TGCGCCAGCAGCCAGGACAGGATCCAAGAGACCCAGTACTTC
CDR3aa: CASSQDRIQETQYF

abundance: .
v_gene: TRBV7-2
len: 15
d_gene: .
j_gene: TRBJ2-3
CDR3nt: TGTGCCAGCAGCTTAGTAGGGCCCGTCTCAGATACGCAGTATTTT
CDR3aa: CASSLVGPVSDTQYF

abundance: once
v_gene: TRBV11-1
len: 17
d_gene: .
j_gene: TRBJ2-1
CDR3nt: TGTGCCAGCAGCGGGGGGGGCCTCCCCCTCTCCTACAATGAGCAGTTCTTC
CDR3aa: CASSGGGLPLSYNEQFF

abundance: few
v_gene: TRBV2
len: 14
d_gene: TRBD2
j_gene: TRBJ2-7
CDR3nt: TGTGCCAGCAGGGGGCGGACTAGCGGGAACGAGCAGTACTTC
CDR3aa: CASRGRTSGNEQYF

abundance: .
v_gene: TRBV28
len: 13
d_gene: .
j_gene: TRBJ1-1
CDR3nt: TGTGCCAGCAGGATGGCCGGGAACACTGAAGCTTTCTTT
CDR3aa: CASRMAGNTEAFF

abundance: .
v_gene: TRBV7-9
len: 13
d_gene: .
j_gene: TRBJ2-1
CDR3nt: TGTGCCAGCAGCTTAGCGCTAGTTGGTGAGCAGTTCTTC
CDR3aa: CASSLALVGEQFF

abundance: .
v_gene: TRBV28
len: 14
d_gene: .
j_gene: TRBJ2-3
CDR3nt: TGTGCCAGCAGCTTAGGGGGATTAGGAGATACGCAGTATTTT
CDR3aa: CASSLGGLGDTQYF

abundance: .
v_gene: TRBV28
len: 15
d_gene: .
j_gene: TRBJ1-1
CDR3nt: TGTGCCAGCAGTTTATGGGGGACGGGGAACACTGAAGCTTTCTTT
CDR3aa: CASSLWGTGNTEAFF

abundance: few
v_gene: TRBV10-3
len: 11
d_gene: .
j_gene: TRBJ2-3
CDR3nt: TGTGCCACCCGTACCACAGATACGCAGTATTTT
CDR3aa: CATRTTDTQYF

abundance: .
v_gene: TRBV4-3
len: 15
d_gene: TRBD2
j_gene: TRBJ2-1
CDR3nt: TGCGCCAGCAGCCAGGTGAGCGGGGTCCCGAATGAGCAGTTCTTC
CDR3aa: CASSQVSGVPNEQFF

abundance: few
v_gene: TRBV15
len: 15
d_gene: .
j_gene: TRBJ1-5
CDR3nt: TGTGCCACCAGCGGGGACTTTAGCGGGGATCAGCCCCAGCATTTT
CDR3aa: CATSGDFSGDQPQHF

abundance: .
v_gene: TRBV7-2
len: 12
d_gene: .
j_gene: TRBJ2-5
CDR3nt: TGTGCCAGCAGCTTAGTACCAGAGACCCAGTACTTC
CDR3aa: CASSLVPETQYF

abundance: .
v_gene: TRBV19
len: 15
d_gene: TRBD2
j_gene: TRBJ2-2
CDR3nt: TGTGCCAGTAGTAACCTAGCGGGGAACACCGGGGAGCTGTTTTTT
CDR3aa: CASSNLAGNTGELFF

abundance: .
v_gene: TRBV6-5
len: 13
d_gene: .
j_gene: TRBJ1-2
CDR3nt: TGTGCCAGCAGTTACGGGGTGGTCTATGGCTACACCTTC
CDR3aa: CASSYGVVYGYTF